This T cell receptor beta chain derives from a study of blood T cell repertoires in COVID-19. Germline assignment: CDR1 LNHDA and CDR2 SQIVND (reference sequence). V lost 1 base, J lost 5 bases, and 14 bases lay in between. The CDR3 loop spans 15 amino acids. Data came from immunoSEQ multiplex PCR; TCRdb stores just in-frame clones and leaves some out. The sample lists under 300,000 clones, about 70% seen once, with about 3.5% in the top ten. The TCR comes from a woman of 80 years or more with acute or convalescent COVID-19. Sequenced sample: peripheral blood. This rearrangement joins TRBV19 to TRBJ1-1, with D possibly matching TRBD1 (6 bases). CDR3: CASSIGGQGRTEAFF. The CDR3 DNA sequence: TGTGCCAGTAGTATAGGAGGGCAGGGGCGGACTGAAGCTTTCTTT.